Below, 4 T cell receptor beta chains from the same sample are listed, as sequenced in a study of blood T cell repertoires in COVID-19. Measured with immunoSEQ multiplex PCR; TCRdb has only the in-frame clones, and not every one. Of approximately 65,000 clones in the sample, roughly 92% are singletons; the top ten hold 2.5% to 3%. The sample taken for sequencing was peripheral blood. These receptors were taken from a man between 65 and 85 years old with active COVID-19.

This clone was observed once. The DNA for the CDR3 is TGTGCCATCAGTGGGGCCACAGATACGCAGTATTTT. Its translation is CAISGATDTQYF. The chain links TRBV10-3 to TRBJ2-3, with no clear D. The germline gives CDR1 ENHRY, CDR2 SYGVKD. The CDR3 is 12 residues long. Trimming took off 4 bases at V and 2 bases at J, with 4 bases between the two ends.

The chain combines TRBV7-6 with TRBJ2-5; maybe TRBD1 (5 bases). Trimming took off 3 bases at V and 4 bases at J, with 6 bases between the two ends. The germline V gene encodes CDR1 SGHVS and CDR2 FNYEAQ. The CDR3 is 12 residues long. CDR3 protein: CASSFGAETQYF. As DNA, the CDR3 is TGTGCCAGCAGCTTTGGGGCAGAGACCCAGTACTTC.

The chain joins TRBV11-2 to TRBJ1-5; D is perhaps TRBD1 (6 bases). This CDR3 is 15 amino acids long. Germline-derived CDR1 and CDR2 are SGHAT and FQNNGV. Trimming stripped 5 bases from V and 5 bases from J, with 16 bases between. CDR3 amino acids: CASSLRDKRDQPQHF. The CDR3 region has the DNA TGTGCCAGCAGCCTCCGGGACAAAAGAGATCAGCCCCAGCATTTT.

The gene calls are TRBV18 and TRBJ2-1; 12 bases are shared with TRBD2. The V segment lost 6 bases and the J segment 8 bases; nucleotides outside the gene matches: 5. CDR3 length equals 14 residues. The germline V gene has CDR1 KGHSH and CDR2 LQKENI. CDR3 nucleotide sequence: TGTGCCAGCTCCCCTAGCGGGGGGGCCTATGAGCAGTTCTTC. Translating gives CASSPSGGAYEQFF.